Here is one T cell receptor (beta chain) with its context. The sample belongs to a study of blood T cell repertoires in COVID-19. Original processing notes: Using reference gene primer amplification, nucleated cell counts were estimated. Profiling relied on immunoSEQ multiplex PCR, and the TCRdb table lists in-frame clones only, not all of them. That table furnishes V, J and clone size, whereas the DNA furnished D and trimming. In the table there are about 150,000 clones, about four fifths of which are singletons. Seattle patients were enrolled during active infection and followed longitudinally. This CDR3 is 14 amino acids long. V lost 5 bases, J lost 4 bases, and 18 bases lay in between. CDR1 and CDR2 from the germline V gene are SQVTM and ANQGSEA.

The sequencing sample was made of peripheral blood. The rearrangement joins TRBV29-1 to TRBJ2-7; D may be TRBD2 (7 bases). The TCR originated in an elderly woman with COVID-19, enrolled during active disease. This CDR3 is CSVSEGGDRYEQYF. In nucleotides, the CDR3 is TGCAGCGTTTCGGAGGGGGGGGATCGTTACGAGCAGTACTTC.